Presented here are 8 T cell receptor beta chains from one specimen sequenced in a study of memory CD4+ T cells and cytomegalovirus serostatus (dated by TCRdb to the late 2010s). Single viable CD3+CD4+CD8-CD45RO+ cells were sorted as memory CD4+ T cells on a FACSAria II. Library preparation was by the immunoSEQ multiplex PCR assay. This immuneACCESS table, as held by TCRdb, lists in-frame sequences with V and J called but not all clones. Of the missing ones, under half trace to an unresolved V gene in checked studies; the others have no known cause. For this sample there are around 30,000 clones; around four fifths appear just once. The top ten constitute 0.5% to 0.65% of the sample. Input material: memory CD4+ T cells from blood. These receptors were collected from an adult in good health and CMV-seronegative. Some clones in this sample may be carry-over from other donors' samples.

The chain carries TRBV6-5 and TRBJ1-2; TRBD1 aligns across 9 bases. The germline V gene has CDR1 MNHEY and CDR2 SVGAGI. This CDR3 region has 15 residues. V shed 2 bases and J 2 bases; nucleotides not matched to a gene: 3. CDR3 in DNA: TGTGCCAGCAGTTACCCGGACAGGGGAAACTATGGCTACACCTTC. Translating gives CASSYPDRGNYGYTF.

This clone has only a few counts. This chain joins TRBV29-1 and TRBJ1-6; 7 bases map to TRBD1. Germline trimming cut 6 bases from V and 7 bases from J; bases unmatched to any gene: 6. This CDR3 has 13 amino acids. The germline CDR1 and CDR2 sequences are SQVTM and ANQGSEA. The CDR3 nucleotides read TGCAGCGTCCTGTGGGACAGAAATTCACCCCTCCACTTT. This codes for CSVLWDRNSPLHF.

This chain uses TRBV6-4 with TRBJ1-5, with TRBD1 matching 7 bases. The V segment lost 11 bases and the J segment 4 bases; nucleotides outside the gene matches: 17. This CDR3 has 16 residues. Germline V gene lookup returns CDR1 MRHNA and CDR2 SNTAGT. In DNA, the CDR3 is TGTGCCCGCTCATATTTTCCGGAGGGGGCGAATCAGCCCCAGCATTTT. As protein: CARSYFPEGANQPQHF.

The V gene is TRBV11-3, the J gene TRBJ2-3; TRBD2 matches at 10 bases. J lost 5 bases, V lost 6 bases, and 5 bases had no gene match. The germline CDR1 and CDR2 sequences are SGHNT and YENEEA. This CDR3 comprises 14 residues. Here the CDR3 DNA reads TGTGCCAGCAGTGAGAGCGGGGGGGGAGATACGCAGTATTTT. It encodes CASSESGGGDTQYF.

Note on this clone: At one end the junction does not follow the germline gene, possibly because of a read error. The chain couples TRBV10-2 to TRBJ2-5; 11 bases match TRBD2. The CDR3 covers 12 residues. From germline, CDR1 is WSHSY and CDR2 SAAADI. CDR3 DNA: TGCGCCAGCAGCCCCCCCTCGGGACTAGCGGACTTC. Translated, it gives CASSPPSGLADF.

The J gene is TRBJ2-5, the V gene TRBV6-4; a possible D gene is TRBD1 (5 bases). CDR1 is MRHNA and CDR2 is SNTAGT in the germline V gene. V dropped 9 bases and J dropped 0 bases, with 8 bases sitting between them. The length of the CDR3 is 12 residues. The CDR3 DNA follows: TGTGCCAGGGAGACAGACCAAGAGACCCAGTACTTC. Amino acids: CARETDQETQYF.

A word on this clone: The sample has other DNA sequences that encode this CDR3 too. The chain couples TRBV6-1 to TRBJ1-2; D unclear. CDR3 length: 12 amino acids. Germline V gene data show CDR1 as MNHNS and CDR2 as SASEGT. V was shortened by 1 base and J by 2 bases, with 2 bases between the two germline ends. DNA for the CDR3: TGTGCCAGCAGTGAAGGAAACTATGGCTACACCTTC. Protein sequence: CASSEGNYGYTF.

This clone was seen once. This rearrangement joins TRBV7-9 to TRBJ1-1, with 9 bases aligning to TRBD1. This CDR3 comprises 16 residues. The ends lost 3 bases at V and 3 bases at J; junction bases unmatched: 8. Germline V CDR1 and CDR2: SEHNR, FQNEAQ (reference sequence). CDR3 region: CASSFTRGQGDTEAFF. Here the CDR3 DNA reads TGTGCCAGCAGCTTCACCCGGGGACAGGGAGACACTGAAGCTTTCTTT.